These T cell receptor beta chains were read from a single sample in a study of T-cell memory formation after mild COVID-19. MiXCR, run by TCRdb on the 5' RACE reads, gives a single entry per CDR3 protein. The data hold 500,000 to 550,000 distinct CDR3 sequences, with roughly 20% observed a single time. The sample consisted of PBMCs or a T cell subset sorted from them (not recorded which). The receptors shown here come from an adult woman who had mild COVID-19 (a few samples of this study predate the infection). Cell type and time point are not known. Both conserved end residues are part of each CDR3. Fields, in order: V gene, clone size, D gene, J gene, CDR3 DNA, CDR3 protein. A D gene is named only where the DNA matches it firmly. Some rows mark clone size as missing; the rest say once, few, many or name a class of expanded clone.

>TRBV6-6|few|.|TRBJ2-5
TGTGCCAGCAGTTACTCGTACGAGACCCAGTACTTC
CASSYSYETQYF
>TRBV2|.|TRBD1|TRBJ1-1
TGTGCCAGCAGTCCCCTGACAGGGGCGTCGAGAGCTTTCTTT
CASSPLTGASRAFF
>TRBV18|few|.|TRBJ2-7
TGTGCCAGCTCACCTGAGGGGGTACCCTTACCAGGACGGCAGTACTTC
CASSPEGVPLPGRQYF
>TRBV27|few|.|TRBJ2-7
TGTGCCAGCAGTTTAGAACCGGGACGGTCCTACGAGCAGTACTTC
CASSLEPGRSYEQYF
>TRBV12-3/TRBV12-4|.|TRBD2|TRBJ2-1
TGTGCCAGCAGTCCGGGACTAGCGGGGGAGGGGCAGTTCTTC
CASSPGLAGEGQFF
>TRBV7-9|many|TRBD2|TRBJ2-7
TGTGCCAGCAGCGGGGGAGCGGGAACACTCCCCTACGAGCAGTACTTC
CASSGGAGTLPYEQYF
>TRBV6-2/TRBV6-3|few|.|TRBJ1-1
TGTGCCAGCAGTTACCAGGGTTTAATCTCTGAAGCTTTCTTT
CASSYQGLISEAFF
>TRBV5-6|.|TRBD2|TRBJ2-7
TGTGCCAGCACCCTGGGGGGGTCCTACGAGCAGTACTTC
CASTLGGSYEQYF
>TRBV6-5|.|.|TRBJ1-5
TGTGCCAGCAGTTCCGGGGCTCGCAATCAGCCCCAGCATTTT
CASSSGARNQPQHF
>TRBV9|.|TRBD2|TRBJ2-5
TGTGCCAGCAGCGTAGCTGGCGGGAGAAGGGGAGAGACCCAGTACTTC
CASSVAGGRRGETQYF
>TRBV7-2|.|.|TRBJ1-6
TGTGCCAGCAGCTCGCCCGGACGGACCTCCTTGCATTCACCCCTCCACTTT
CASSSPGRTSLHSPLHF
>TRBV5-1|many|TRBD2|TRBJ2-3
TGCGCCAGCACGTCACTAGCGGGGGATCTAGATACGCAGTATTTT
CASTSLAGDLDTQYF